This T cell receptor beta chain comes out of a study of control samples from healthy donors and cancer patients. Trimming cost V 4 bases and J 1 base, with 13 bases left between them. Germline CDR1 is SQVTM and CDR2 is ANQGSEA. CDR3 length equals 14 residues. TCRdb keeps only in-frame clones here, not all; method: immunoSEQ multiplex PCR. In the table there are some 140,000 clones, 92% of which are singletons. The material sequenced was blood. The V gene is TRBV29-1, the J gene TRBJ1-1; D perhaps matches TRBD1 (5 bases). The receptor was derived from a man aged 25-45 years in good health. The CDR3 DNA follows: TGCAGCGTTGTAATCGTGGGGGGGAACACTGAAGCTTTCTTT. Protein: CSVVIVGGNTEAFF.